This TCR beta chain comes out of a study of memory B cells and T cells in multiple sclerosis. The study's findings and limits: Shared clonotype counts depended on differing compartment clone-set sizes and were normalized.

In regard to this clone: Its cognate antigen is unknown.

The V segment lost 4 bases and the J segment 5 bases; nucleotides outside the gene matches: 5. Germline values: CDR1 MNHNY, CDR2 SVGAGI (reference sequence). The CDR3 consists of 13 residues. Assay used: immunoSEQ multiplex PCR; TCRdb lists only in-frame clones, some missing. The data show fewer than 9,000 clones, with about 60% seen just once and 33% held by the top ten. Material for sequencing was memory (CD45RO+) CD8+ T cells from blood. V gene TRBV6-6 combines with J gene TRBJ2-7; 7 bases align to TRBD1. This clonotype was sampled from a human donor with multiple sclerosis. The CDR3 sequence is CASSWTGLNEQYF. The CDR3 DNA reads as TGTGCCAGCAGTTGGACAGGATTAAACGAGCAGTACTTC.